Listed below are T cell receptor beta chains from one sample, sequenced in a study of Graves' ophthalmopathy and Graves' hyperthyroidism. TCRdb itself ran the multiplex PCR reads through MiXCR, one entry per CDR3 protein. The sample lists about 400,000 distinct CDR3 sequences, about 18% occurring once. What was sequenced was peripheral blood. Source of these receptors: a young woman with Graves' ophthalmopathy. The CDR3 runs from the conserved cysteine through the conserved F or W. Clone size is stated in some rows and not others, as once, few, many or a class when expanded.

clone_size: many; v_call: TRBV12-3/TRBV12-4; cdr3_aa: CASSVGVNTEAFF
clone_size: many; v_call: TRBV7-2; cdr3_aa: CASSPDPGGQQYF
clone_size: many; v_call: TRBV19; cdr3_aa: CASSIGGPMNTEAFF
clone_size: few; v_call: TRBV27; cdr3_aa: CASSLTGDPYEQYF
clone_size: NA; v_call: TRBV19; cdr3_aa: CASSPTGLRSYEQYF
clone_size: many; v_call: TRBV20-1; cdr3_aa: CSALTGAGETQYF
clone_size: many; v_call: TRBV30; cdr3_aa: CAWSWAGELFF
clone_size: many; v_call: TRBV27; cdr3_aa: CASTRGGANTGELFF
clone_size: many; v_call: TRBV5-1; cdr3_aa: CASSLGTQSNQPQHF
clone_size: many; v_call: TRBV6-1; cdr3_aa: CASSQTGLAGARGETQYF
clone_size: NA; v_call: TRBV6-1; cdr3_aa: CASSEGHRNTIYF
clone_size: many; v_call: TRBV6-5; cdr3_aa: CASRPRDRVGAVQYF
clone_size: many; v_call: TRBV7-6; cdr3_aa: CASSFGKASGNTIYF
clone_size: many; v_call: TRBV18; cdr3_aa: CASSPQGAETEAFF
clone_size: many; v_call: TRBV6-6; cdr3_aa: CASSYTGQGLSSGIGSPLHF
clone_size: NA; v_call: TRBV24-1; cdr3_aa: CATSDWDRGGYTF
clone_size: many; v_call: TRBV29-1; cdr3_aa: CSVDRGGTEAFF
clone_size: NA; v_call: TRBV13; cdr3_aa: CASAKQGPRYEQYF
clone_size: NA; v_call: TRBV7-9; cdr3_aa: CASSSLGGSGETQYF
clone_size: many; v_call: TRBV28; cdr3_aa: CASSLRRPWVRDGYTF
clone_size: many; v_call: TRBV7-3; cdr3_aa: CASSLTFGADEQFF
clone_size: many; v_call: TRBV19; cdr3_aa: CASSMYDHYEQYF
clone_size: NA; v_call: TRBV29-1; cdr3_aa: CSVEDVGGRSSYEQYF
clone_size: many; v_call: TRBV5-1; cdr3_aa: CASSFWDRGSEQYF
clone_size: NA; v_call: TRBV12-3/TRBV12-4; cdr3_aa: CASSSIAPGQGERETQYF
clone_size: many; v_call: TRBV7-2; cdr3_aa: CASSLAARSGETQYF
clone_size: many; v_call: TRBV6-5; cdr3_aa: CASSYSWTGMETQYF
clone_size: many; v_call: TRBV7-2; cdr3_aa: CASSPGTGQETQYF
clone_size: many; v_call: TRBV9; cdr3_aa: CASSGTGKNTGELFF
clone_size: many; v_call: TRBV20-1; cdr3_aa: CSARDPRTGGADTGELFF
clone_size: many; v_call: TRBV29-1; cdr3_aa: CSVRGAYEQYF
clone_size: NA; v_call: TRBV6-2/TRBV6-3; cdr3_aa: CASSYGGSFTEAFF
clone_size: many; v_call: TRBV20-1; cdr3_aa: CSARDNRGNTIYF
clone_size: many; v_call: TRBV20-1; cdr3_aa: CRAEGFMNTEAFF
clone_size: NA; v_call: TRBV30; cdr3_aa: CAWTSGRPGELFF
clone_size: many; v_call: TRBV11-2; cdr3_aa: CASSSQLTSGSLEQYF
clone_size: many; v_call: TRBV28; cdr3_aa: CASSRFGASYEQYF
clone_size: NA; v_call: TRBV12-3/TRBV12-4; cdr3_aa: CASTPSRGYEQYF
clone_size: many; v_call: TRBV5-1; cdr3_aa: CASSLPLGIGANVLTF
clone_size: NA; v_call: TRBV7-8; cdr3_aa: CASTRDKRDEQYF
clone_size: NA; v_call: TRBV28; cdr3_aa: CASRRGDRVDGYTF
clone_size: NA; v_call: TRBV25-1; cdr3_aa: CASSHGTGDGLAGEREQYF
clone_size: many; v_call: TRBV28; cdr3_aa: CASSPRGRGNTEAFF
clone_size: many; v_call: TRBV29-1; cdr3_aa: CTYGRGTEAFF
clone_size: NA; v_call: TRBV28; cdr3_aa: CASSFYSRQGGNSPLHF
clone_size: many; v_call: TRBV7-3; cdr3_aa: CASKRDRGRGELFF
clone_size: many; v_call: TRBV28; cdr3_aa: CASRTAGIGLGEQYF
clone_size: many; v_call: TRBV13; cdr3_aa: CASSLGGKGGREQYF
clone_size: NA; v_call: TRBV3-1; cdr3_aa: CASSGGVGLETQYF
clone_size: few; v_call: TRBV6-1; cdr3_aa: CASSEEGLYLTGELFF
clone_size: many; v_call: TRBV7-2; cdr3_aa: CASSSYLGSNQPQHF
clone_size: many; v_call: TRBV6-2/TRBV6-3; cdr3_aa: CASSPSSGRNTGELFF
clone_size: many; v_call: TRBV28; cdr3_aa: CASSFREAEQYF
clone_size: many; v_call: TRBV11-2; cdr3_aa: CASSLDIGSGGTEAFF
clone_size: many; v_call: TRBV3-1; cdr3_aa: CASSPESSQETQYF
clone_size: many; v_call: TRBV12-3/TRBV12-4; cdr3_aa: CASSYSSAGNQPQHF
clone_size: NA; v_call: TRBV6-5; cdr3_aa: CASSYPDGFSSYNSPLHF